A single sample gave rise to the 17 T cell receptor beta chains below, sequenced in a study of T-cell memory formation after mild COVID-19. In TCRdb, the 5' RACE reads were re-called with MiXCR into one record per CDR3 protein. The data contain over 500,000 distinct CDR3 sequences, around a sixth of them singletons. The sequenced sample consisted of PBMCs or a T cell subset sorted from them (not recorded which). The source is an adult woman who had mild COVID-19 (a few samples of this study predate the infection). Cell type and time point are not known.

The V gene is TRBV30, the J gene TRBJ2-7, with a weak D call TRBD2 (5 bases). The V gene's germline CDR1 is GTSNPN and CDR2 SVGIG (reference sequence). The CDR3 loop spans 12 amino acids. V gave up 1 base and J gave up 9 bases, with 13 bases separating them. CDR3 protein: CAWSGTGNWQYF. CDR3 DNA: TGTGCCTGGAGTGGGACGGGGAATTGGCAGTACTTC.

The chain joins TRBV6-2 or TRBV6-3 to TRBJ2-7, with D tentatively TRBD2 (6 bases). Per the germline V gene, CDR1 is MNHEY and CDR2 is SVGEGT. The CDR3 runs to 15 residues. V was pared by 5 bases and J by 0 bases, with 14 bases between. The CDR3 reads CASSALAYNSYEQYF. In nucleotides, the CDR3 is TGTGCCAGCAGTGCTCTAGCGTATAACTCCTACGAGCAGTACTTC.

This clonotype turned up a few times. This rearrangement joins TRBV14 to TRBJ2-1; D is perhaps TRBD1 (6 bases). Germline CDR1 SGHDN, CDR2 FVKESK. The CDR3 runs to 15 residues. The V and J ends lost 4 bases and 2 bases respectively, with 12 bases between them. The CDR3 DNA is TGTGCCAGCAGCCGCCGTGGGGGCACCTACAATGAGCAGTTCTTC. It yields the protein CASSRRGGTYNEQFF.

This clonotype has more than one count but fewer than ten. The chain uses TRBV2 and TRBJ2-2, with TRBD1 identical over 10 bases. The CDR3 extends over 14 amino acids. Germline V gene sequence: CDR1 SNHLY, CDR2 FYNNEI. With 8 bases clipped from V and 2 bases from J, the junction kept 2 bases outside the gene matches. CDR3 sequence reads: CASRTGGNTGELFF. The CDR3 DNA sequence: TGTGCCAGCCGGACAGGGGGTAACACCGGGGAGCTGTTTTTT.

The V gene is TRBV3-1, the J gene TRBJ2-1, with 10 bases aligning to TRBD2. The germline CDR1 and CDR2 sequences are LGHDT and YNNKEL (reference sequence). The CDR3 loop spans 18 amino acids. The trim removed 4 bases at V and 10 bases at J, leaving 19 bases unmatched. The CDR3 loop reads CASSPTRLSGRAGREQFF. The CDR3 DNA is TGTGCCAGCAGCCCCACCCGGCTAAGCGGGAGGGCCGGGAGGGAGCAGTTCTTC.

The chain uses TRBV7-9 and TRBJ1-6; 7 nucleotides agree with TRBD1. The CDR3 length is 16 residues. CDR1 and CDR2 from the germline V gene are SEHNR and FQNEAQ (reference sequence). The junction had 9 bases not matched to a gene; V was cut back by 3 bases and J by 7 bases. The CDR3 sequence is CASSLGRQGWNSPLHF. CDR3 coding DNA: TGTGCCAGCAGCTTGGGTCGACAGGGATGGAATTCACCCCTCCACTTT. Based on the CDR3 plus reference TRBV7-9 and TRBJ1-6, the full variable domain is DTGVSQNPRHKITKRGQNVTFRCDPISEHNRLYWYRQTLGQGPEFLTYFQNEAQLEKSRLLSDRFSAERPKGSFSTLEIQRTEQGDSAMYLCASSLGRQGWNSPLHFGNGTRLTVT.

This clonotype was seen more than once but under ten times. The CDR3 DNA reads TGTGCCAGCAGCTTAGCCGGGCAGGGGAAAGAGACCCAGTACTTC. It encodes CASSLAGQGKETQYF. The V and J genes are TRBV7-2 and TRBJ2-5; D may be TRBD1 (6 bases). The germline gives CDR1 SGHTA, CDR2 FQGNSA. Deletions cut 0 bases from V and 3 bases from J, with 11 bases between. There are 15 residues in the CDR3.

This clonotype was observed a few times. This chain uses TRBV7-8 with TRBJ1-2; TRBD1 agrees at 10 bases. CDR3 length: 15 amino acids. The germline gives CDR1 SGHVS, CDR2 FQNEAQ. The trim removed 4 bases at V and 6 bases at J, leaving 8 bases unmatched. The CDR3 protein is CASSSPDRGANGYTF. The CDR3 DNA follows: TGTGCCAGCAGCTCCCCGGACAGGGGGGCGAATGGCTACACCTTC.

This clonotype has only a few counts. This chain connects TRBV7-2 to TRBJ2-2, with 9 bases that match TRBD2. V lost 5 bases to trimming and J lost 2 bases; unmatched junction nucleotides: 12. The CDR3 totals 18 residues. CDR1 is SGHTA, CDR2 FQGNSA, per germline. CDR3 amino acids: CASSLKPSGRPNTGELFF. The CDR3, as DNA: TGTGCCAGCAGCCTAAAACCCAGCGGGAGGCCAAACACCGGGGAGCTGTTTTTT.

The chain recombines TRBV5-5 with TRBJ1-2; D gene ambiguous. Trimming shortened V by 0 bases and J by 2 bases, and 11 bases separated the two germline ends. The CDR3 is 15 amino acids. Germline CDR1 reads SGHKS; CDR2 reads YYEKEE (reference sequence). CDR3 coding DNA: TGTGCCAGCAGCTTGGGACGGCCCGGGAACTATGGCTACACCTTC. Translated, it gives CASSLGRPGNYGYTF. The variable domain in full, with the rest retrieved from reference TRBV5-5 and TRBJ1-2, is DAGVTQSPTHLIKTRGQQVTLRCSPISGHKSVSWYQQVLGQGPQFIFQYYEKEERGRGNFPDRFSARQFPNYSSELNVNALLLGDSALYLCASSLGRPGNYGYTFGSGTRLTVV.

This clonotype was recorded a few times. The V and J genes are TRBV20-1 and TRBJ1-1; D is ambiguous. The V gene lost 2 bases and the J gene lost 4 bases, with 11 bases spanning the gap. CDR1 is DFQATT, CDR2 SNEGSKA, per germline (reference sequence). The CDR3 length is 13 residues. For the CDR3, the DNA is TGCAGTGCTAGATGGCAGCCCAGCACTGAAGCTTTCTTT. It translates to CSARWQPSTEAFF.

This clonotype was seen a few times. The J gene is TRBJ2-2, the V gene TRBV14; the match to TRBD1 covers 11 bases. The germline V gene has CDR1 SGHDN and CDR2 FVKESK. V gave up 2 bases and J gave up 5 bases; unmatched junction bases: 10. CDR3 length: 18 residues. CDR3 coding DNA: TGTGCCAGCAGCCAAAGGACAGGGGGCAGAATCAGGACCGGGGAGCTGTTTTTT. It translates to CASSQRTGGRIRTGELFF.

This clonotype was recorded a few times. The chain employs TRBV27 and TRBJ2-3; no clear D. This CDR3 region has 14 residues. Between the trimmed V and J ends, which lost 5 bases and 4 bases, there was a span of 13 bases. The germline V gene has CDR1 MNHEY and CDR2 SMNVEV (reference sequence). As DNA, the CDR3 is TGTGCCAGCAGTCGGACGAGGCTAGCAGATACGCAGTATTTT. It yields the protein CASSRTRLADTQYF.

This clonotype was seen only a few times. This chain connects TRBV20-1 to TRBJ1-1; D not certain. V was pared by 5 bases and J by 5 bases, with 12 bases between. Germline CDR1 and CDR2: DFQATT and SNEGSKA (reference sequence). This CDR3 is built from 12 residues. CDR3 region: CSAGEVGTEAFF. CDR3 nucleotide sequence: TGCAGTGCTGGGGAGGTTGGGACTGAAGCTTTCTTT.

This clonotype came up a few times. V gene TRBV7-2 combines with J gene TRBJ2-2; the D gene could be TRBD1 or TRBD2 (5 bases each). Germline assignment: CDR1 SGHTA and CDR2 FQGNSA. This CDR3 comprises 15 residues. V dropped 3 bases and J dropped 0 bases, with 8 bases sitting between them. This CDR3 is CASSLGVTNTGELFF. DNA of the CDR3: TGTGCCAGCAGCTTGGGGGTCACGAACACCGGGGAGCTGTTTTTT.

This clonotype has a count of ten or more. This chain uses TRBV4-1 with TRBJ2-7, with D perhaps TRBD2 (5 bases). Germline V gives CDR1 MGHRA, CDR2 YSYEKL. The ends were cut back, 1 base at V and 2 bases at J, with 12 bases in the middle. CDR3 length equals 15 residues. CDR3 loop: CASSQVSGKPYEQYF. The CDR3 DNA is TGCGCCAGCAGCCAAGTTTCGGGAAAGCCCTACGAGCAGTACTTC.

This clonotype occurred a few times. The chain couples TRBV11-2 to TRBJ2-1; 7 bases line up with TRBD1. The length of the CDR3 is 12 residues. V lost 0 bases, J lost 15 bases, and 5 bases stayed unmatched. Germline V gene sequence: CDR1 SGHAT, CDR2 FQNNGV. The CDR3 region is CASSLDRGLRFF. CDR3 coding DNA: TGTGCCAGCAGCTTAGATAGGGGGCTTAGGTTCTTC.